Shown below are 7 T cell receptor beta chains from a single sample sequenced in a study of blood T cell repertoires in COVID-19. This table comes from immunoSEQ multiplex PCR, and its TCRdb copy is limited to in-frame clones, with some not included. This sample has some 300,000 clones, with approximately 91% found just once. The sequenced material came from PBMCs or T cells enriched from blood (not recorded which). All receptors derive from a woman in her thirties or forties who had recovered from COVID-19.

This clone was observed once. The chain employs TRBV10-3 and TRBJ2-3; 7 nucleotides line up with TRBD1. V trimming: 6 bases; J trimming: 1 base; junction bases outside the gene matches: 7. The CDR3 contains 15 residues. Germline CDR1 reads ENHRY; CDR2 reads SYGVKD. The CDR3, as DNA: TGTGCCATCAGCCCCGGGACAGACCGCACAGATACGCAGTATTTT. As protein: CAISPGTDRTDTQYF.

The V and J genes are TRBV18 and TRBJ1-3; possibly TRBD1 for D (5 bases). The CDR3 has 14 residues. Looked up from germline, CDR1 is KGHSH and CDR2 is LQKENI. Trimming took off 5 bases at V and 2 bases at J, with 10 bases between the two ends. The CDR3 loop reads CASSSDRTGNTIYF. In DNA, the CDR3 is TGTGCCAGCTCATCTGACAGAACTGGAAACACCATATATTTT. The whole variable domain, remainder taken from reference TRBV18 and TRBJ1-3, is NAGVMQNPRHLVRRRGQEARLRCSPMKGHSHVYWYRQLPEEGLKFMVYLQKENIIDESGMPKERFSAEFPKEGPSILRIQQVVRGDSAAYFCASSSDRTGNTIYFGEGSWLTVV.

This sequence joins TRBV5-5 and TRBJ2-7, with 11 bases that match TRBD1. The junction had 6 bases not matched to a gene; V was cut back by 3 bases and J by 7 bases. The CDR3 is made up of 14 amino acids. In germline, CDR1 is SGHKS, CDR2 YYEKEE (reference sequence). CDR3 nucleotides: TGTGCCAGCAGCTACGGACAGGGGGCACGGGAGCAGTACTTC. Translating gives CASSYGQGAREQYF.

The chain recombines TRBV2 with TRBJ2-1, with D possibly TRBD1 on 6 matching bases. There are 16 residues in the CDR3. Per germline, CDR1 SNHLY and CDR2 FYNNEI. V lost 1 base and J 2 bases, leaving 12 bases between the germline ends. The CDR3, as DNA: TGTGCCAGCAGTGAAGTGGGCAGGGGACCCTACAATGAGCAGTTCTTC. Translation gives CASSEVGRGPYNEQFF.

This rearrangement joins TRBV11-3 to TRBJ2-3; possible D gene TRBD1, 6 bases. V shed 5 bases and J shed 0 bases, with 9 bases lying between them. In germline, CDR1 is SGHNT, CDR2 YENEEA. The CDR3 covers 14 residues. DNA for the CDR3: TGTGCCAGCAGCGTGGGGGCTAGCACAGATACGCAGTATTTT. Its protein is CASSVGASTDTQYF.

The J gene is TRBJ1-2, the V gene TRBV2, with TRBD1 matching 9 bases. The V gene end was trimmed by 6 bases and the J gene end by 7 bases; junction bases not matched to a gene: 9. The CDR3 contains 14 residues. Germline-derived CDR1 and CDR2 are SNHLY and FYNNEI. The CDR3 sequence is CASSPGQGSIGYTF. DNA for the CDR3: TGTGCCAGCAGCCCGGGACAGGGTTCGATTGGCTACACCTTC.

A word on this clone: One end of the junction does not line up with germline, which may come from a read error. The V call is TRBV10-1, the J call TRBJ2-7; 7 bases fit TRBD1. Germline V lookup: CDR1 WNHNN, CDR2 SYGVQD (reference sequence). The CDR3 covers 15 residues. The CDR3 spells CARSVWRTGPIGQYF. CDR3 sequence (DNA): TGCGCCAGAAGTGTTTGGAGGACAGGACCTATAGGGCAGTACTTC.